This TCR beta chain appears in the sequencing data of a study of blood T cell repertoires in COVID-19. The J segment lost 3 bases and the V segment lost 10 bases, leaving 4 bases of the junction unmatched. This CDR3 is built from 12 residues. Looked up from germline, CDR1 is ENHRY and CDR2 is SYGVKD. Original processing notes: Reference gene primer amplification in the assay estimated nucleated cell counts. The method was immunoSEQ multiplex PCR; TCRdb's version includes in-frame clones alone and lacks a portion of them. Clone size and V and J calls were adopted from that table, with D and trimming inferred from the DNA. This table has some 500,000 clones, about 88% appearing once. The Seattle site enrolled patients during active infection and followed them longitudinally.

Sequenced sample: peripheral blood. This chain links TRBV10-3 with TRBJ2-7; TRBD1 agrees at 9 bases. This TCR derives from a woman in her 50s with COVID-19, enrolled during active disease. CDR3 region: CATRDRVYEQYF. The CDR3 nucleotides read TGTGCCACGCGGGACAGGGTCTACGAGCAGTACTTC.